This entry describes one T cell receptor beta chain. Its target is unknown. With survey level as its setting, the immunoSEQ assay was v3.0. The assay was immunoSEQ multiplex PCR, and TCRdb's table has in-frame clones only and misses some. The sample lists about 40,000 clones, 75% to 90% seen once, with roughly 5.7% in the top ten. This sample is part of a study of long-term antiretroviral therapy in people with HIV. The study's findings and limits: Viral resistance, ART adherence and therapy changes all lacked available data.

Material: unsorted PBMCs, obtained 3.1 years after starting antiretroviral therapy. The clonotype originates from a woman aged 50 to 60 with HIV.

The CDR3 loop is CASSQYARGRQETQYF. DNA for the CDR3: TGTGCCAGCAGCCAATACGCTCGGGGGCGGCAAGAGACCCAGTACTTC. The chain links TRBV4-2 to TRBJ2-5; D possibly uses TRBD1 or TRBD2 (6 bases each). The CDR3 contains 16 residues. The V gene lost 2 bases and the J gene lost 2 bases, with 15 bases spanning the gap. Per germline, CDR1 LGHNA and CDR2 YNFKEQ.